These 24 T cell receptor beta chains originate from one sample sequenced in a study of blood T cell repertoires in COVID-19. Measured with immunoSEQ multiplex PCR; TCRdb has only the in-frame clones, and not every one. Of some 350,000 clones listed, around 90% were seen once; the top ten hold around 3%. Sample: peripheral blood. The receptors were gathered from a woman in her 30s with COVID-19, enrolled during active disease.

This clone was recorded once. V is TRBV7-8 and J is TRBJ1-2, with TRBD1 matching over 7 bases. V gave up 0 bases and J gave up 4 bases; unmatched junction bases: 2. The CDR3 has 14 residues. In germline, CDR1 is SGHVS, CDR2 FQNEAQ. In DNA form, the CDR3 reads TGTGCCAGCAGCTTAGCGGGACAGACCTATGGCTACACCTTC. It specifies CASSLAGQTYGYTF.

The V call is TRBV19, the J call TRBJ1-1; TRBD1 matches at 8 bases. V was pared by 6 bases and J by 1 base, with 10 bases of the junction left unmatched. CDR1 and CDR2 (germline): LNHDA, SQIVND (reference sequence). The CDR3 is made up of 16 amino acids. The CDR3, as DNA: TGTGCCAGTAGCATTTCAATAGGACAGGGGAACACTGAAGCTTTCTTT. This gives the protein CASSISIGQGNTEAFF.

The chain recombines TRBV2 with TRBJ1-5, with D tentatively TRBD1 (6 bases). In germline, CDR1 is SNHLY, CDR2 FYNNEI. V was trimmed by 6 bases and J by 7 bases, leaving 13 bases between them. There are 13 residues in the CDR3. The DNA of the CDR3 is TGTGCCAGCAGGGAGACAGGTCCGCAGCCCCAGCATTTT. As protein: CASRETGPQPQHF. The full variable domain, its missing parts supplied by reference TRBV2 and TRBJ1-5, is EPEVTQTPSHQVTQMGQEVILRCVPISNHLYFYWYRQILGQKVEFLVSFYNNEISEKSEIFDDQFSVERPDGSNFTLKIRSTKLEDSAMYFCASRETGPQPQHFGDGTRLSIL.

V and J are TRBV3-1 (or the pseudogene TRBV3-2) and TRBJ1-1, with D possibly matching TRBD1 (5 bases). CDR1 LGHDT and CDR2 YNNKEL come from the germline V gene (reference sequence). The CDR3 sequence is 14 residues long. Trimming left V 0 bases short and J 4 bases short, with 9 bases between. The CDR3 DNA reads TGTGCCAGCAGCCAAGAGGACAAGGCCACTGAAGCTTTCTTT. Protein: CASSQEDKATEAFF.

This clone was counted once. This chain uses TRBV2 with TRBJ2-5; D is uncertain. Germline CDR1 SNHLY, CDR2 FYNNEI. CDR3 length: 15 residues. With 3 bases removed from V and 5 bases from J, the gap between germline ends came to 16 bases. The CDR3 DNA sequence: TGTGCCAGCAGTGAGGTAGCAACCCTTAAGGAGACCCAGTACTTC. Translated: CASSEVATLKETQYF.

The chain combines TRBV19 with TRBJ1-5; 7 bases map to TRBD1. V dropped 5 bases and J dropped 7; count of bases not matched to a gene: 11. The CDR3 is 15 amino acids. Germline-derived CDR1 and CDR2 are LNHDA and SQIVND (reference sequence). The CDR3 loop is CASSHNRQGWQPQHF. Here the CDR3 DNA reads TGTGCCAGTAGTCATAACCGACAGGGCTGGCAGCCCCAGCATTTT.

The gene calls are TRBV5-1 and TRBJ1-1, with 8 bases that match TRBD1. CDR3 length equals 11 residues. V lost 4 bases to trimming and J lost 11 bases; unmatched junction nucleotides: 4. Germline V gene sequence: CDR1 SGHRS, CDR2 YFSETQ. Here the CDR3 reads CASSPGQGAFF. In DNA form, the CDR3 reads TGCGCCAGCAGCCCTGGACAGGGCGCTTTCTTT.

J is TRBJ1-3 and V is TRBV19; TRBD1 matches 7 bases. After removal of 4 bases from V and 4 bases from J, the junction contained 4 bases not matched to a gene. Germline loops: CDR1 LNHDA, CDR2 SQIVND (reference sequence). This CDR3 region has 14 residues. The CDR3 sequence: CASSRQGRGNTIYF. CDR3 DNA sequence: TGTGCCAGTAGTAGACAGGGCCGCGGAAACACCATATATTTT. The full variable domain, with the rest looked up from reference TRBV19 and TRBJ1-3, is DGGITQSPKYLFRKEGQNVTLSCEQNLNHDAMYWYRQDPGQGLRLIYYSQIVNDFQKGDIAEGYSVSREKKESFPLTVTSAQKNPTAFYLCASSRQGRGNTIYFGEGSWLTVV.

The rearrangement links TRBV11-3 to TRBJ1-4; 9 nucleotides align to TRBD1. V was clipped by 5 bases and J by 0 bases; unmatched bases: 10. This CDR3 has 18 amino acids. Germline lookup yields CDR1 SGHNT and CDR2 YENEEA. This chain's CDR3 is CASSPEGQGTTTNEKLFF. CDR3 DNA sequence: TGTGCCAGCAGCCCTGAAGGACAGGGGACAACAACTAATGAAAAACTGTTTTTT.

This chain uses TRBV4-3 with TRBJ1-6, with 8 bases lining up with TRBD1. The CDR3 is 17 amino acids. J lost 4 bases, V lost 3 bases, and 8 bases had no gene match. The germline V gene encodes CDR1 LGHNA and CDR2 YSLEER. The CDR3 DNA reads TGCGCCAGCAGCCAGGAGGACAGGGCGATTTATAATTCACCCCTCCACTTT. Its translation is CASSQEDRAIYNSPLHF.

The chain combines TRBV10-3 with TRBJ2-2; 7 bases match TRBD1. The CDR3 sequence is 14 residues long. V lost 3 bases and J lost 6; bases outside the gene matches: 4. CDR1 is ENHRY and CDR2 is SYGVKD in the germline V gene. CDR3 in amino acids: CAISDSQGSGELFF. The DNA for the CDR3 is TGTGCCATCAGTGACTCACAGGGGTCCGGGGAGCTGTTTTTT.

The V and J genes are TRBV5-1 and TRBJ1-1; a weak D match, TRBD1 (5 bases). Germline V CDR1 and CDR2: SGHRS, YFSETQ. V was shortened by 0 bases and J by 5 bases, with 11 bases between the two germline ends. The CDR3 is 14 amino acids. DNA for the CDR3: TGCGCCAGCAGCTTGGCCAGGGCAGGGACTGAAGCTTTCTTT. This translates into CASSLARAGTEAFF. The full variable domain, completed using reference TRBV5-1 and TRBJ1-1, is KAGVTQTPRYLIKTRGQQVTLSCSPISGHRSVSWYQQTPGQGLQFLFEYFSETQRNKGNFPGRFSGRQFSNSRSEMNVSTLELGDSALYLCASSLARAGTEAFFGQGTRLTVV.

CDR3 loop: CASSDFTGPRGFPYEQYF. CDR3 bases: TGCGCCAGCAGCGACTTCACCGGGCCCAGGGGGTTCCCTTACGAGCAGTACTTC. The rearrangement uses TRBV5-1 and TRBJ2-7, with TRBD1 matching 7 bases. The CDR3 has 18 amino acids. The junction had 20 bases not matched to a gene; V was cut back by 4 bases and J by 4 bases. Looked up from germline, CDR1 is SGHRS and CDR2 is YFSETQ.

The chain is built from TRBV4-3 and TRBJ1-6; 8 positions match TRBD1. V shed 0 bases and J 10 bases; nucleotides not matched to a gene: 5. The CDR3 has 15 amino acids. Germline V gene sequence: CDR1 LGHNA, CDR2 YSLEER. CDR3 nucleotides: TGCGCCAGCAGCCAAGACTGGACAGGGACCTCACCCCTCCACTTT. Protein: CASSQDWTGTSPLHF.

The chain is built from TRBV27 and TRBJ1-6; 10 nucleotides align to TRBD1. Per germline, CDR1 MNHEY and CDR2 SMNVEV (reference sequence). The CDR3 length is 14 residues. Trimming at V came to 6 bases and at J to 8 bases, leaving 4 bases not matched to a gene. The CDR3 coding sequence is TGTGCCAGCAGGCCGACAGGGGGCGATTCACCCCTCCACTTT. Amino acids: CASRPTGGDSPLHF.

This chain connects TRBV2 to TRBJ2-1, with D maybe TRBD2 (6 bases). CDR1 and CDR2 from the germline V gene are SNHLY and FYNNEI. The CDR3 sequence is 11 residues long. The CDR3 here is CGDGGYNEQFF. DNA for the CDR3: TGTGGGGACGGGGGTTACAATGAGCAGTTCTTC.

This chain joins TRBV11-2 and TRBJ2-7; no reliable D call. Trimming removed 2 bases at V and 4 bases at J, with 6 bases between. Per the germline V gene, CDR1 is SGHAT and CDR2 is FQNNGV. The CDR3 has 12 residues. CDR3 amino acids: CASSLLEYEQYV. Here the CDR3 DNA reads TGTGCCAGCAGCTTATTAGAGTACGAGCAGTACGTC.

The CDR3 nucleotides are TGTGCCAGCAGCTTAGCCCCTAGCACAGATACGCAGTATTTT. Amino acids: CASSLAPSTDTQYF. The rearrangement uses TRBV7-9 and TRBJ2-3; D remains ambiguous. The CDR3 is made up of 14 amino acids. The germline gives CDR1 SEHNR, CDR2 FQNEAQ (reference sequence). Trimming pared 0 bases from V and 0 bases from J, leaving 4 bases between.

This rearrangement joins TRBV25-1 to TRBJ2-1; 7 bases agree with TRBD2. From germline, CDR1 is MGHDK and CDR2 SYGVNS. The CDR3 extends over 12 amino acids. The junction had 4 bases not matched to a gene; V was cut back by 6 bases and J by 8 bases. CDR3 nucleotide sequence: TGTGCCAGCAGCACTAGCGCCCATGAGCAGTTCTTC. As protein: CASSTSAHEQFF.

J is TRBJ1-1 and V is TRBV6-5; D not resolved. Trimming left V 6 bases short and J 5 bases short, with 16 bases between. Germline V gene data show CDR1 as MNHEY and CDR2 as SVGAGI. The CDR3 loop spans 14 amino acids. The CDR3 is CASRALRVGTEAFF. CDR3 nucleotide sequence: TGTGCCAGCAGGGCTCTGCGGGTAGGGACTGAAGCTTTCTTT.

The chain combines TRBV3-1 (or the pseudogene TRBV3-2) with TRBJ2-3; 9 positions match TRBD1. Trimming removed 4 bases from V and 5 bases from J; junction bases left unmatched: 4. CDR3 length: 14 amino acids. CDR1 LGHDT and CDR2 YNNKEL come from the germline V gene (reference sequence). The CDR3 coding sequence is TGTGCCAGCAGCCTCCTGACAGGGGGAGATACGCAGTATTTT. This gives the protein CASSLLTGGDTQYF.

The rearrangement joins TRBV5-1 to TRBJ2-1, with TRBD1 matching 8 bases. With 2 bases clipped from V and 6 bases from J, the junction kept 7 bases outside the gene matches. Germline lookup yields CDR1 SGHRS and CDR2 YFSETQ. The CDR3 is 15 amino acids. The CDR3 region is CASSLMDREGNEQFF. CDR3 nucleotides: TGCGCCAGCAGCTTAATGGACAGGGAAGGCAATGAGCAGTTCTTC.

The chain joins TRBV10-3 to TRBJ1-2; D unresolved. Per germline, CDR1 ENHRY and CDR2 SYGVKD. Between the trimmed V and J ends, which lost 3 bases and 4 bases, there was a span of 9 bases. The CDR3 runs to 13 residues. The CDR3 region is CAISEIPSYGYTF. CDR3 sequence (DNA): TGTGCCATCAGTGAAATTCCCAGCTATGGCTACACCTTC.

The gene calls are TRBV5-6 and TRBJ2-7; a possible D gene is TRBD2 (6 bases). The CDR3 loop spans 12 amino acids. Germline V lookup: CDR1 SGHDT, CDR2 YYEEEE. With 0 bases removed from V and 5 bases from J, the gap between germline ends came to 6 bases. The CDR3 spells CASSLGEDEQYF. For the CDR3, the DNA is TGTGCCAGCAGCTTGGGGGAGGACGAGCAGTACTTC.